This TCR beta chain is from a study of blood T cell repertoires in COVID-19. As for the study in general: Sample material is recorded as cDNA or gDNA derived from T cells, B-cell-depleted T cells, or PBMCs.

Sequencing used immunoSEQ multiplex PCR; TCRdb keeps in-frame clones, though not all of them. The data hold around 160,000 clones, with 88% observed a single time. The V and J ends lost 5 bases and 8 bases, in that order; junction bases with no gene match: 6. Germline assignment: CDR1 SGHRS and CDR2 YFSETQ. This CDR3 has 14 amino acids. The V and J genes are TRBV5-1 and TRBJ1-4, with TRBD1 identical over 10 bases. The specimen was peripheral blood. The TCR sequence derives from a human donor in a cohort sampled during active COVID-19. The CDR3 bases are TGCGCCAGCAGGCCTCAGGGACAGGGGGAAAAACTGTTTTTT. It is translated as CASRPQGQGEKLFF.